These T cell receptor beta chains were read from a single sample in a study of beta chain features in type 1 diabetes. Method: immunoSEQ multiplex PCR; TCRdb's copy keeps in-frame clones and lacks some. The sample carries some 640,000 clones, roughly 13% recorded once. The sample taken for sequencing was naive CD4+ T cells from blood. The receptors come from a man aged 18 to 30 with type 1 diabetes. Each CDR3 is given with its conserved first and last residue. The D gene is left open where the match is weak. A row's size may be missing; if present it is once, few, many or a size class.

V	D	J	size	CDR3
TRBV29-1	.	TRBJ2-2	few	CSALTANTGELFF
TRBV7-2	TRBD1	TRBJ1-1	few	CASSWTGGGRTTEAFF
TRBV29-1	TRBD2	TRBJ2-3	.	CSVVGTSGPTDTQYF
TRBV29-1	TRBD1	TRBJ2-5	few	CSVERDRGWATQYF
TRBV19	.	TRBJ1-2	few	CATFFNYGYTF
TRBV2	.	TRBJ2-7	.	CASSRQIYEQYF
TRBV18	.	TRBJ1-2	.	CASSPPTANGYTF
TRBV7-2	.	TRBJ1-5	few	CASSSEFGQPQHF
TRBV7-2	.	TRBJ2-1	.	CASRISSVGEGIF
TRBV5-4	TRBD1	TRBJ2-2	few	CASSLELVRTGGTNGELFF
TRBV10-3	TRBD2	TRBJ2-3	few	CAILAPGTDTQYF
TRBV30	.	TRBJ2-1	few	CAWSVGPVWEQFF
TRBV5-4	.	TRBJ2-7	few	CASSPDVGRSDEQYF